This is a list of T cell receptor beta chains from one sample in a study of cytomegalovirus exposure and HLA in healthy donors. Some clones are missing from TCRdb's copy, which holds only in-frame ones; the method was immunoSEQ multiplex PCR. The data contain under 300,000 clones, 84% of them singletons. The source material was PBMCs. All receptors come from a woman in her thirties or forties in good health and CMV-seropositive. CDR3s include the opening cysteine and the closing phenylalanine or tryptophan. Each record gives: clone size, J gene, V gene, D gene, CDR3 protein, CDR3 DNA. The D gene is left open where the match is weak. The listing skips clone size in some rows; elsewhere it reads once, few, many or a size class.

clone_size: -; j_call: TRBJ1-3; v_call: TRBV5-1; d_call: -; cdr3_aa: CASSLVGNTIYF; cdr3_nt: TGCGCCAGCAGCTTGGTAGGAAACACCATATATTTT
clone_size: -; j_call: TRBJ1-5; v_call: TRBV27; d_call: -; cdr3_aa: CASSLSRADQPQHF; cdr3_nt: TGTGCCAGCAGTTTAAGCAGGGCGGATCAGCCCCAGCATTTT
clone_size: -; j_call: TRBJ2-5; v_call: TRBV7-2; d_call: -; cdr3_aa: CASSTVGAGVQETQYF; cdr3_nt: TGTGCCAGCAGCACCGTGGGGGCGGGAGTTCAAGAGACCCAGTACTTC
clone_size: once; j_call: TRBJ2-7; v_call: TRBV28; d_call: TRBD2; cdr3_aa: CASSLASSGTAEQYF; cdr3_nt: TGTGCCAGCAGTTTGGCCTCTAGCGGGACGGCCGAGCAGTACTTC
clone_size: -; j_call: TRBJ2-2; v_call: TRBV7-3; d_call: TRBD1; cdr3_aa: CASSTGQGRTGELFF; cdr3_nt: TGTGCCAGCAGCACGGGACAGGGGAGGACCGGGGAGCTGTTTTTT
clone_size: -; j_call: TRBJ1-6; v_call: TRBV10-3; d_call: -; cdr3_aa: CAIRRGLNSPLHF; cdr3_nt: TGTGCCATCAGGCGAGGACTGAATTCACCCCTCCACTTT
clone_size: -; j_call: TRBJ2-4; v_call: TRBV30; d_call: -; cdr3_aa: CAWSLTGTKNIQYF; cdr3_nt: TGTGCCTGGAGTCTTACCGGGACTAAAAACATTCAGTACTTC
clone_size: -; j_call: TRBJ1-6; v_call: TRBV6-6; d_call: -; cdr3_aa: CASSSVGSYNSPLHF; cdr3_nt: TGTGCCAGCAGCAGCGTTGGCTCCTATAATTCACCCCTCCACTTT
clone_size: few; j_call: TRBJ2-7; v_call: TRBV4-3; d_call: TRBD2; cdr3_aa: CASSQTSGYEQYF; cdr3_nt: TGCGCCAGCAGCCAAACTAGCGGCTACGAGCAGTACTTC
clone_size: -; j_call: TRBJ1-1; v_call: TRBV5-1; d_call: -; cdr3_aa: CASSLVSFVGRNNPLEAFF; cdr3_nt: TGCGCCAGCAGCTTGGTGTCATTTGTCGGGAGGAACAACCCACTTGAAGCTTTCTTT
clone_size: -; j_call: TRBJ1-2; v_call: TRBV28; d_call: TRBD1; cdr3_aa: CASSRQGVYGYTF; cdr3_nt: TGTGCCAGCAGTCGACAGGGGGTCTATGGCTACACCTTC
clone_size: few; j_call: TRBJ1-4; v_call: TRBV6-5; d_call: -; cdr3_aa: CASSPSRNGGKLFF; cdr3_nt: TGTGCCAGCAGCCCCAGTCGTAACGGGGGAAAACTGTTTTTT
clone_size: -; j_call: TRBJ2-4; v_call: TRBV11-2; d_call: -; cdr3_aa: CASSLTVLDIQYF; cdr3_nt: TGTGCCAGCAGCCTGACAGTCTTAGACATTCAGTACTTC
clone_size: once; j_call: TRBJ2-7; v_call: TRBV7-9; d_call: TRBD1; cdr3_aa: CASSHRDSSYEQYF; cdr3_nt: TGTGCCAGCAGCCACCGGGACAGCTCCTACGAGCAGTACTTC
clone_size: -; j_call: TRBJ2-1; v_call: TRBV5-4; d_call: -; cdr3_aa: CASSFRNNEQFF; cdr3_nt: TGTGCCAGCAGCTTTAGAAACAATGAGCAGTTCTTC
clone_size: -; j_call: TRBJ1-4; v_call: TRBV6-4; d_call: -; cdr3_aa: CASIRPGSEKLFF; cdr3_nt: TGTGCCAGCATCCGTCCGGGGAGTGAAAAACTGTTTTTT
clone_size: -; j_call: TRBJ2-7; v_call: TRBV7-2; d_call: TRBD2; cdr3_aa: CASTSGPYEQYF; cdr3_nt: TGTGCCAGCACTAGCGGTCCCTACGAGCAGTACTTC
clone_size: few; j_call: TRBJ1-1; v_call: TRBV7-8; d_call: -; cdr3_aa: CASSLRTARERNTEAFF; cdr3_nt: TGTGCCAGCAGCTTACGGACAGCTCGAGAGAGGAACACTGAAGCTTTCTTT
clone_size: few; j_call: TRBJ1-1; v_call: TRBV4-3; d_call: -; cdr3_aa: CASSPWGRDTEAFF; cdr3_nt: TGCGCCAGCAGCCCCTGGGGGCGGGACACTGAAGCTTTCTTT
clone_size: few; j_call: TRBJ1-2; v_call: TRBV7-2; d_call: -; cdr3_aa: CASSLGTANYGYTF; cdr3_nt: TGTGCCAGCAGCTTAGGGACTGCTAACTATGGCTACACCTTC
clone_size: -; j_call: TRBJ1-5; v_call: TRBV6-1; d_call: -; cdr3_aa: CASRGLSRSQPQHF; cdr3_nt: TGTGCCAGCAGAGGACTCTCCAGGAGTCAGCCCCAGCATTTT
clone_size: -; j_call: TRBJ1-5; v_call: TRBV6-1; d_call: -; cdr3_aa: CASSARPVPQQPQHF; cdr3_nt: TGTGCCAGCAGCGCTAGGCCCGTCCCGCAGCAGCCCCAGCATTTT
clone_size: once; j_call: TRBJ2-2; v_call: TRBV11-2; d_call: -; cdr3_aa: CASSLTGELFF; cdr3_nt: TGTGCCAGCAGTCTCACCGGGGAGCTGTTTTTT
clone_size: -; j_call: TRBJ2-1; v_call: TRBV7-3; d_call: TRBD1; cdr3_aa: CASSGLSGGSGNEQFF; cdr3_nt: TGTGCCAGCAGCGGCCTTTCAGGGGGCTCGGGCAATGAGCAGTTCTTC
clone_size: once; j_call: TRBJ1-2; v_call: TRBV4-2; d_call: -; cdr3_aa: CASSHMTGNYGYTF; cdr3_nt: TGTGCCAGCAGCCACATGACAGGCAACTATGGCTACACCTTC
clone_size: -; j_call: TRBJ2-1; v_call: TRBV5-3; d_call: -; cdr3_aa: CARSSTAGVGIPYNEQFF; cdr3_nt: TGTGCCAGAAGCTCCACTGCAGGGGTTGGGATCCCCTACAATGAGCAGTTCTTC
clone_size: -; j_call: TRBJ2-3; v_call: TRBV4-3; d_call: -; cdr3_aa: CASSQAGGAGADTQYF; cdr3_nt: TGCGCCAGCAGCCAAGCTGGGGGGGCGGGAGCAGATACGCAGTATTTT
clone_size: -; j_call: TRBJ1-1; v_call: TRBV11-3; d_call: -; cdr3_aa: CASSARGDTEAFF; cdr3_nt: TGTGCCAGCAGCGCCAGGGGTGACACTGAAGCTTTCTTT
clone_size: many; j_call: TRBJ2-1; v_call: TRBV7-2; d_call: TRBD2; cdr3_aa: CASSLEAAIRLADNEQFF; cdr3_nt: TGTGCCAGCAGCTTAGAAGCAGCTATCAGACTAGCGGACAATGAGCAGTTCTTC
clone_size: -; j_call: TRBJ1-2; v_call: TRBV11-2; d_call: -; cdr3_aa: CASSFPGQIYGYTF; cdr3_nt: TGTGCCAGCAGCTTCCCAGGACAGATTTATGGCTACACCTTC
clone_size: -; j_call: TRBJ2-7; v_call: TRBV7-2; d_call: TRBD2; cdr3_aa: CASSLGASGSSEQYF; cdr3_nt: TGTGCCAGCAGCTTAGGGGCTAGCGGTTCTAGTGAGCAGTACTTC
clone_size: -; j_call: TRBJ2-1; v_call: TRBV4-3; d_call: -; cdr3_aa: CASSQDWETSYAEQFF; cdr3_nt: TGCGCCAGCAGCCAAGATTGGGAGACCAGTTATGCTGAGCAGTTCTTC
clone_size: -; j_call: TRBJ1-3; v_call: TRBV11-3; d_call: -; cdr3_aa: CASSQGAGNTIYF; cdr3_nt: TGTGCCAGCAGCCAAGGGGCTGGAAACACCATATATTTT
clone_size: -; j_call: TRBJ2-1; v_call: TRBV6-5; d_call: -; cdr3_aa: CASSQQGREYEQFF; cdr3_nt: TGTGCCAGCAGTCAACAGGGCAGGGAGTATGAGCAGTTCTTC
clone_size: -; j_call: TRBJ2-1; v_call: TRBV29-1; d_call: -; cdr3_aa: CSVVGANYEQFF; cdr3_nt: TGCAGCGTTGTGGGGGCGAACTATGAGCAGTTCTTC
clone_size: -; j_call: TRBJ1-1; v_call: TRBV18; d_call: -; cdr3_aa: CASSRSGATEAFF; cdr3_nt: TGTGCCAGCTCACGATCAGGGGCCACTGAAGCTTTCTTT
clone_size: -; j_call: TRBJ1-6; v_call: TRBV5-1; d_call: -; cdr3_aa: CASSLSGVGRSPLHF; cdr3_nt: TGCGCCAGCAGCTTGTCCGGGGTTGGGAGATCACCCCTCCACTTT
clone_size: -; j_call: TRBJ2-7; v_call: TRBV28; d_call: TRBD1; cdr3_aa: CASSPQGKHSYEQYF; cdr3_nt: TGTGCCAGCAGTCCACAGGGGAAGCACTCCTACGAGCAGTACTTC
clone_size: -; j_call: TRBJ2-7; v_call: TRBV5-1; d_call: TRBD1; cdr3_aa: CASSQRTGGLEQYF; cdr3_nt: TGCGCCAGCAGCCAGCGGACAGGGGGCCTTGAGCAGTACTTC
clone_size: once; j_call: TRBJ2-2; v_call: TRBV7-8; d_call: TRBD1; cdr3_aa: CASSPDRGITGELFF; cdr3_nt: TGTGCCAGCAGCCCCGACAGGGGTATTACCGGGGAGCTGTTTTTT